These 30 T cell receptor beta chains were sequenced from one sample in a study of Graves' ophthalmopathy and Graves' hyperthyroidism. RNA transcripts were the source from which TCR beta CDR3 regions were amplified. The first round was an RT-PCR with HTBI primers, and the second round was a multiplex PCR. TCRdb processed the multiplex PCR reads anew with MiXCR; each CDR3 protein has one entry. The sample has approximately 700,000 distinct CDR3 sequences, roughly 40% seen once. Material for sequencing was peripheral blood. The receptors were sampled from an adult man with Graves' ophthalmopathy.

There are a few counts of this clonotype. V usage is TRBV20-1 and J usage is TRBJ1-1; D call uncertain. Trimming took 6 bases from V and 2 from J, leaving 10 bases between them. This CDR3 contains 12 residues. Germline V gene sequence: CDR1 DFQATT, CDR2 SNEGSKA (reference sequence). Written as DNA, the CDR3 is TGCAGTGCGAGTCGGGGTAACACTGAAGCTTTCTTT. Protein: CSASRGNTEAFF.

Only a few counts were recorded for this clonotype. The chain combines TRBV14 with TRBJ1-6; D not certain. The V gene's germline CDR1 is SGHDN and CDR2 FVKESK. V shed 4 bases and J shed 12 bases, with 16 bases lying between them. CDR3 length: 14 amino acids. CDR3 protein: CASSRRSRIGPLHF. Here the CDR3 DNA reads TGTGCCAGCAGCCGGAGAAGTCGGATAGGACCCCTCCACTTT. The full variable domain, its missing parts supplied by reference TRBV14 and TRBJ1-6, is EAGVTQFPSHSVIEKGQTVTLRCDPISGHDNLYWYRRVMGKEIKFLLHFVKESKQDESGMPNNRFLAERTGGTYSTLKVQPAELEDSGVYFCASSRRSRIGPLHFGNGTRLTVT.

The chain employs TRBV7-9 and TRBJ2-7, with 10 bases matching TRBD2. Germline-derived CDR1 and CDR2 are SEHNR and FQNEAQ (reference sequence). Trimming at V came to 5 bases and at J to 6 bases, leaving 16 bases not matched to a gene. This CDR3 comprises 17 residues. The CDR3 loop reads CASSHSLPGLALGEQYF. CDR3 DNA: TGTGCCAGCAGCCACTCACTGCCGGGACTAGCGCTTGGCGAGCAGTACTTC. Combining the CDR3 with reference TRBV7-9 and TRBJ2-7 gives the whole variable domain DTGVSQNPRHKITKRGQNVTFRCDPISEHNRLYWYRQTLGQGPEFLTYFQNEAQLEKSRLLSDRFSAERPKGSFSTLEIQRTEQGDSAMYLCASSHSLPGLALGEQYFGPGTRLTVT.

This clonotype was seen ten or more times. J is TRBJ1-4 and V is TRBV5-4; D remains ambiguous. With 4 bases removed from V and 7 bases from J, the gap between germline ends came to 17 bases. Germline V gene lookup returns CDR1 SGHNT and CDR2 YYREEE (reference sequence). This CDR3 is built from 15 residues. CDR3 nucleotide sequence: TGTGCCAGCAGCCCTAAGCCTCATGAGGCTGAAAAACTGTTTTTT. It encodes CASSPKPHEAEKLFF.

V is TRBV7-2 and J is TRBJ2-5; perhaps TRBD2 as D (5 bases). This CDR3 has 14 amino acids. Trimming took off 3 bases at V and 5 bases at J, with 13 bases between the two ends. The germline V gene encodes CDR1 SGHTA and CDR2 FQGNSA. The chain's CDR3 is CASSFSGVGETQYF. CDR3 nucleotide sequence: TGTGCCAGCAGCTTTTCCGGGGTAGGGGAGACCCAGTACTTC.

The chain joins TRBV7-2 to TRBJ1-4; possibly TRBD1 for D (5 bases). V was trimmed by 6 bases and J by 6 bases, leaving 14 bases between them. CDR1 is SGHTA, CDR2 FQGNSA, per germline. This CDR3 is built from 14 residues. The CDR3 here is CASRRWGVYEKLFF. In nucleotides, the CDR3 is TGTGCCAGCAGGCGGTGGGGCGTTTATGAAAAACTGTTTTTT.

This clonotype was observed a few times. This chain connects TRBV10-3 to TRBJ2-7; maybe TRBD2 (6 bases). The CDR3 spans 15 residues. Germline loops: CDR1 ENHRY, CDR2 SYGVKD. V lost 10 bases and J 0 bases, leaving 19 bases between the germline ends. CDR3 in DNA: TGTGCCAGCGCAAATTCGGAGGGAAGCTCCTACGAGCAGTACTTC. Its protein is CASANSEGSSYEQYF.

A single count supports this clonotype. The V call is TRBV20-1, the J call TRBJ2-5, with D unresolved. The J call is uncertain, as TRBJ2-7 better fits the DNA end. Germline V gene sequence: CDR1 DFQATT, CDR2 SNEGSKA (reference sequence). This CDR3 has 13 residues. In nucleotides, the CDR3 is TGCAGTGCTAGTATACAGCTATGTGCCGAGCAGTACTTC. Amino acids: CSASIQLCAEQYF.

The chain employs TRBV15 and TRBJ1-4; 9 bases line up with TRBD1. The germline V gene encodes CDR1 LNHNV and CDR2 YYDKDF (reference sequence). V trimming: 1 base; J trimming: 5 bases; junction bases outside the gene matches: 2. The CDR3 sequence is 15 residues long. The CDR3 spells CATSRAGTGNEKLFF. The CDR3 DNA follows: TGTGCCACCAGCAGAGCCGGGACAGGGAATGAAAAACTGTTTTTT.

This chain uses TRBV25-1 with TRBJ2-2, with 10 bases that match TRBD2. CDR3 length equals 15 residues. Unmatched junction bases numbered 6, after V lost 5 bases and J lost 6 bases. The germline CDR1 and CDR2 sequences are MGHDK and SYGVNS. The CDR3 sequence: CASSLQAGGPGELFF. DNA of the CDR3: TGTGCCAGCAGTTTACAAGCGGGAGGGCCCGGGGAGCTGTTTTTT.

This clonotype was seen repeatedly, ten times or more. This chain joins TRBV7-6 and TRBJ1-6, with D uncertain. The CDR3 has 14 residues. V was trimmed by 3 bases and J by 5 bases, leaving 8 bases between them. Germline-derived CDR1 and CDR2 are SGHVS and FNYEAQ. The CDR3 reads CASSFDDNNSPLHF. DNA for the CDR3: TGTGCCAGCAGCTTCGATGATAATAATTCACCCCTCCACTTT.

This chain joins TRBV24-1 and TRBJ1-5; no definite D call. Germline V gene sequence: CDR1 KGHDR, CDR2 SFDVKD. V was clipped by 0 bases and J by 0 bases, with 26 bases between them. This CDR3 has 22 residues. The CDR3: CATSDLQTTIRYCENSNQPQHF. CDR3 sequence (DNA): TGTGCCACCAGTGATTTGCAAACTACTATTAGGTATTGCGAAAATAGCAATCAGCCCCAGCATTTT.

This clonotype has ten or more counts. This chain connects TRBV24-1 to TRBJ2-5; D is perhaps TRBD2 (5 bases). Germline V gene sequence: CDR1 KGHDR, CDR2 SFDVKD. The CDR3 extends over 12 amino acids. V lost 1 base and J lost 11, with 10 bases in between. The CDR3 DNA follows: TGTGCCACCAGTGATTTTTCGGGGTCTCAGTACTTC. Encoded protein: CATSDFSGSQYF.

The V gene is TRBV2, the J gene TRBJ2-7; TRBD1 matches at 8 bases. The V and J ends lost 5 bases and 0 bases, in that order; junction bases with no gene match: 6. The CDR3 covers 15 residues. The germline CDR1 and CDR2 sequences are SNHLY and FYNNEI. Written as DNA, the CDR3 is TGTGCCAGCAGTTCCCGGACAGGGAACTCCTACGAGCAGTACTTC. Protein: CASSSRTGNSYEQYF.

Only one count was recorded for this clonotype. This could be a read error, since a much larger clone is one nucleotide away. The chain combines TRBV29-1 with TRBJ2-6; the match to TRBD1 covers 7 bases. Germline V lookup: CDR1 SQVTM, CDR2 ANQGSEA. Unmatched junction bases numbered 14, after V lost 7 bases and J lost 2 bases. The CDR3 sequence is 17 residues long. The CDR3 nucleotides are TGCAGCGCCGCAAGGGGCAACAGGGGTACTGGGGCCAACGTCCTGACTTTC. Its translation is CSAARGNRGTGANVLTF.

This clonotype was picked up a small number of times. The chain is built from TRBV6-6 and TRBJ1-2; 7 nucleotides match TRBD1. CDR1 is MNHNY, CDR2 SVGAGI, per germline (reference sequence). V lost 1 base to trimming and J lost 5 bases; unmatched junction nucleotides: 4. The CDR3 length is 14 residues. The CDR3 nucleotides are TGTGCCAGCAGTTACTTTGACAGGGAGTATGGCTACACCTTC. Protein sequence: CASSYFDREYGYTF.

This clonotype has only one observation. CDR3 in DNA: TGCAGCTCCCCCGGGGGGCGCATTGACGGCTACACCTTC. Encoded protein: CSSPGGRIDGYTF. The chain links TRBV29-1 to TRBJ1-2, with D perhaps matching TRBD1 (6 bases). Trimming took off 8 bases at V and 8 bases at J, with 21 bases between the two ends. This CDR3 comprises 13 residues. In germline, CDR1 is SQVTM, CDR2 ANQGSEA.

A word on this clonotype: One junction end does not reproduce the germline sequence, and a read error may be involved. Here the CDR3 reads CASSPLAGPTSGANALTF. In nucleotides, the CDR3 is TGTGCCAGTAGCCCCCTTGCCGGGCCGACCTCTGGGGCCAACGCCCTGACTTTC. This chain links TRBV9 with TRBJ2-6, with D possibly being TRBD1 (5 bases). The germline V gene has CDR1 SGDLS and CDR2 YYNGEE. The CDR3 has 18 amino acids.

This CDR3 reads CAIGTGAGETQYF. The CDR3 bases are TGTGCCATTGGGACAGGGGCGGGAGAGACCCAGTACTTC. This chain uses TRBV19 with TRBJ2-5; 10 bases map to TRBD1. The CDR3 runs to 13 residues. The germline V gene encodes CDR1 LNHDA and CDR2 SQIVND (reference sequence). J gave up 4 bases and V 10 bases, and 6 bases lay outside the gene matches.

This clonotype appeared a few times. V is TRBV7-2 and J is TRBJ1-3, with 8 bases lining up with TRBD1. The CDR3 has 16 amino acids. Germline CDR1 and CDR2: SGHTA and FQGNSA. V dropped 5 bases and J dropped 4; count of bases not matched to a gene: 10. The CDR3 loop reads CASSVLQGAKGNTIYF. The CDR3 DNA follows: TGTGCCAGCAGCGTCCTTCAGGGGGCGAAAGGAAACACCATATATTTT.

The CDR3 DNA reads TGTGCCAGCAGCTTAGCTGGGGGGCTCGGCTACACCATATATTTT. Translating it yields CASSLAGGLGYTIYF. The chain recombines TRBV7-9 with TRBJ1-3; D might be TRBD1 (6 bases). V was cut by 0 bases and J by 8 bases, with 14 bases left in between. CDR1 is SEHNR and CDR2 is FQNEAQ in the germline V gene (reference sequence). The CDR3 runs 15 residues.

This clonotype has only a few counts. The gene calls are TRBV7-9 and TRBJ1-1; a weak D match, TRBD1 (5 bases). This CDR3 spans 14 amino acids. The ends were cut back, 5 bases at V and 4 bases at J, with 14 bases in the middle. Germline values: CDR1 SEHNR, CDR2 FQNEAQ (reference sequence). CDR3: CASSKRAGRTEAFF. The DNA of the CDR3 is TGTGCCAGCAGCAAAAGGGCAGGGCGCACTGAAGCTTTCTTT.

At least ten counts were recorded for this clonotype. The chain joins TRBV2 to TRBJ1-1, with a weak D call TRBD1 (6 bases). The germline V gene encodes CDR1 SNHLY and CDR2 FYNNEI. CDR3 length: 16 amino acids. V shed 1 base and J shed 5 bases, with 17 bases lying between them. The CDR3, as DNA: TGTGCCAGCAGTGAAGGTGGCGGGGGGCTGAGTACTGAAGCTTTCTTT. It specifies CASSEGGGGLSTEAFF.

The sample holds a few counts of this clonotype. The V gene is TRBV5-1, the J gene TRBJ2-7; 9 bases fit TRBD2. The CDR3 sequence is 15 residues long. Germline CDR1 SGHRS, CDR2 YFSETQ. Unmatched junction bases numbered 3, after V lost 0 bases and J lost 2 bases. Here the CDR3 DNA reads TGCGCCAGCAGCTTGGTAGCGGGAGCCACCTACGAGCAGTACTTC. The encoded protein is CASSLVAGATYEQYF.

This rearrangement joins TRBV5-4 to TRBJ1-6; 7 positions agree with TRBD1. CDR1 and CDR2 (germline): SGHNT, YYREEE (reference sequence). V lost 7 bases and J lost 7; bases outside the gene matches: 14. There are 16 residues in the CDR3. DNA for the CDR3: TGTGCCAGCGGGCCCATACATGCGGGACAGAATTCACCCCTCCACTTT. Translated: CASGPIHAGQNSPLHF.

The chain recombines TRBV29-1 with TRBJ1-1; D gene uncertain. The CDR3 extends over 10 amino acids. V was pared by 8 bases and J by 3 bases, with 7 bases between. Germline CDR1 reads SQVTM; CDR2 reads ANQGSEA. CDR3: CSLGYTEAFF. Written as DNA, the CDR3 is TGCAGCTTAGGGTACACTGAAGCTTTCTTT.

With respect to this clonotype: A read error may produce the germline difference seen at one junction end. This chain links TRBV7-2 with TRBJ2-7; D not resolved. Germline CDR1 and CDR2: SGHTA and FQGNSA. CDR3 length: 13 residues. The CDR3 loop is CAGSLEITYEQYF. DNA for the CDR3: TGTGCCGGCAGCTTGGAGATTACCTACGAGCAGTACTTC.

This clonotype has a count of ten or more. The chain combines TRBV7-8 with TRBJ2-5; the D is unclear. CDR1 is SGHVS and CDR2 is FQNEAQ in the germline V gene. With 5 bases removed from V and 2 bases from J, the gap between germline ends came to 12 bases. CDR3 length: 14 residues. CDR3 nucleotide sequence: TGTGCCAGCAGCACCGGACCCGGACAAGAGACCCAGTACTTC. It specifies CASSTGPGQETQYF.

As regards this clonotype: One base away lies a much larger clone, so this may be a sequencing read error. This rearrangement joins TRBV7-2 to TRBJ1-2; tentative D call: TRBD1 (6 bases). V was shortened by 5 bases and J by 1 base, with 14 bases between the two germline ends. In germline, CDR1 is SGHTA, CDR2 FQGNSA. The length of the CDR3 is 15 residues. The CDR3 DNA sequence: TGTACCAGCAGCATAATTCAGGGGATTAACTATGGCTACACCTTC. Amino acid sequence: CTSSIIQGINYGYTF.

This chain joins TRBV25-1 and TRBJ1-4, with unresolved D. Trimming removed 6 bases at V and 3 bases at J, with 14 bases between. The CDR3 sequence is 15 residues long. Germline V CDR1 and CDR2: MGHDK, SYGVNS. The CDR3 sequence: CASSQDWRANEKLFF. The DNA for the CDR3 is TGTGCCAGCAGCCAAGACTGGCGGGCTAATGAAAAACTGTTTTTT.